The present T cell receptor (beta chain) was sequenced within a study of T cells in localized non-small cell lung cancer. Germline assignment: CDR1 SGHRS and CDR2 YFSETQ. The CDR3 consists of 16 residues. Trimming shortened V by 4 bases and J by 4 bases, and 20 bases separated the two germline ends. With regard to this clone: Its antigen is not identified.

The assay was immunoSEQ multiplex PCR, and TCRdb's table has in-frame clones only and misses some. There are 37,000 or so clones in the sample; around 90% occur only once, and around 2.8% lies in the top ten. The study, taken as a whole, reports: Only one tumor region went through sequencing, so heterogeneity may still be there. It was uninvolved adjacent lung that showed the highest T cell clonality, exceeding tumor. Adjacent lung tissue had a median approximately 57 of the top 100 clones found in the tumor. The study linked higher blood T cell density to longer overall survival.

The J gene is TRBJ2-5, the V gene TRBV5-1; either TRBD1 or TRBD2 may supply D (5 bases each). The source of this sequence is a woman aged 40-69 years with stage I lung adenocarcinoma. The sequenced sample was peripheral blood, obtained before any cancer treatment. In DNA form, the CDR3 reads TGCGCCAGCAGCCTGGGGTCCCAGGGACGGGGAGAGACCCAGTACTTC. It is translated as CASSLGSQGRGETQYF. The whole variable domain, remainder taken from reference TRBV5-1 and TRBJ2-5, is KAGVTQTPRYLIKTRGQQVTLSCSPISGHRSVSWYQQTPGQGLQFLFEYFSETQRNKGNFPGRFSGRQFSNSRSEMNVSTLELGDSALYLCASSLGSQGRGETQYFGPGTRLLVL.